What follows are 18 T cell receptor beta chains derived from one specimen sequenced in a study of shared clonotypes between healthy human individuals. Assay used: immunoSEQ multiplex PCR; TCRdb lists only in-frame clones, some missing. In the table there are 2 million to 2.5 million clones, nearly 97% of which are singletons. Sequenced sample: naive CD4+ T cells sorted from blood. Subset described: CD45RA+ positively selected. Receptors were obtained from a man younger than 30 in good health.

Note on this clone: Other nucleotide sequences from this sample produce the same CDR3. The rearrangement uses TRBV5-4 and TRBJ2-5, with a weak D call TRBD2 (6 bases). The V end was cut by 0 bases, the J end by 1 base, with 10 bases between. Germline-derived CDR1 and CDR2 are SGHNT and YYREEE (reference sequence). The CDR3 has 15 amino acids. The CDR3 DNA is TGTGCCAGCAGCTTGGACGGGGGTCCCCAAGAGACCCAGTACTTC. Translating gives CASSLDGGPQETQYF. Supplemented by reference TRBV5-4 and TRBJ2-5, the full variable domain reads ETGVTQSPTHLIKTRGQQVTLRCSSQSGHNTVSWYQQALGQGPQFIFQYYREEENGRGNFPPRFSGLQFPNYSSELNVNALELDDSALYLCASSLDGGPQETQYFGPGTRLLVL.

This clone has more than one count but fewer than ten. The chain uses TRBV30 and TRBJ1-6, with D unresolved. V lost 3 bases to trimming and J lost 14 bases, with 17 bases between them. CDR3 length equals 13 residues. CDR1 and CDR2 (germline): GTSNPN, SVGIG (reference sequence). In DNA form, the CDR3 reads TGTGCCTGGAGGGTCTCAGGAAGGCAATCCCTCCACTTT. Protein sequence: CAWRVSGRQSLHF.

CDR3 in amino acids: CASSGPPEGWQGRNTIYF. The CDR3 DNA is TGTGCCAGCAGTGGCCCACCAGAGGGGTGGCAGGGTAGAAACACCATATATTTT. The chain is built from TRBV6-1 and TRBJ1-3, with D possibly being TRBD1 (5 bases). Germline V CDR1 and CDR2: MNHNS, SASEGT. Trimming cost V 4 bases and J 5 bases, with 24 bases left between them. CDR3 length: 18 amino acids.

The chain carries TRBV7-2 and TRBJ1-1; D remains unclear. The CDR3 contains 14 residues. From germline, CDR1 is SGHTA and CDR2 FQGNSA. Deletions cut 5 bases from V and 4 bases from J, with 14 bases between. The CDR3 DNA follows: TGTGCCAGCAGCCAAGTCTGGACGTTCACTGAAGCTTTCTTT. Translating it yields CASSQVWTFTEAFF.

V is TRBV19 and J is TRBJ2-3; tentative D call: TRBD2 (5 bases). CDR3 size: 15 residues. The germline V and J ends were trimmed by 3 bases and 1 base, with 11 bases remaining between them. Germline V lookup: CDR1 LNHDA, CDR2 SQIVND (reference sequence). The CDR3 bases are TGTGCCAGTAGTATTTGGGGAGTCGGCACAGATACGCAGTATTTT. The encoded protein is CASSIWGVGTDTQYF.

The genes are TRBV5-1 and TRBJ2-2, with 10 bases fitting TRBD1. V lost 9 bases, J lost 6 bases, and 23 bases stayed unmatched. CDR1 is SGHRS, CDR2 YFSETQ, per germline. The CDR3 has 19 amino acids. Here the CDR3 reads CATRVLKTGGWPPAGELFF. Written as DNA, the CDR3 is TGCGCCACCAGAGTCCTTAAGACAGGGGGCTGGCCTCCGGCCGGGGAGCTGTTTTTT.

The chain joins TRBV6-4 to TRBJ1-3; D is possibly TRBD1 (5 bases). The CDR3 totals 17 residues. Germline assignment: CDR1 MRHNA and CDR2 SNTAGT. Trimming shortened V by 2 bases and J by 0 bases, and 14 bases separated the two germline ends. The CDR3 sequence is CASSDDTGPSSGNTIYF. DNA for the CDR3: TGTGCCAGCAGTGACGACACAGGTCCTTCCTCTGGAAACACCATATATTTT.

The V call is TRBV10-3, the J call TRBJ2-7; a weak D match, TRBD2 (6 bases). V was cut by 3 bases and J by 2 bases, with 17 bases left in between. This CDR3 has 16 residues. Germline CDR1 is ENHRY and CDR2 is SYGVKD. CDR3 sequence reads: CAISEPGGTRTYEQYF. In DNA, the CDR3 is TGTGCCATCAGTGAACCTGGGGGGACTCGAACCTACGAGCAGTACTTC.

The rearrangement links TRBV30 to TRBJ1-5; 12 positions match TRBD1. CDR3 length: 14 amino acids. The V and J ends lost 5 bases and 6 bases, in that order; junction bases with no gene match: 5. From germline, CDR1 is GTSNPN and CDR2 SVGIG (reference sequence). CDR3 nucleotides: TGTGCCTGGGGGGACAGGGGGCGCAGTCAGCCCCAGCATTTT. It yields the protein CAWGDRGRSQPQHF.

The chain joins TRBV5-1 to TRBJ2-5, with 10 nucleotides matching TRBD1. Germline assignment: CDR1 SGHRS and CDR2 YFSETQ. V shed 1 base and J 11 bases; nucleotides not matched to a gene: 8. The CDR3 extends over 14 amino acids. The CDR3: CASSLSTGGAEQYF. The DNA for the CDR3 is TGCGCCAGCAGCTTGTCGACAGGGGGCGCGGAGCAGTACTTC.

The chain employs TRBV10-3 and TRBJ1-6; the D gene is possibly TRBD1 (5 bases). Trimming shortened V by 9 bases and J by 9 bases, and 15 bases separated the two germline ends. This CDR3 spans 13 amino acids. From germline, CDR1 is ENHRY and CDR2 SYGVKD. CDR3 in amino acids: CAMGTDGVSPLHF. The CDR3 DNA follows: TGTGCCATGGGGACCGATGGGGTTTCACCCCTCCACTTT.

This CDR3 is CAWSRTGVREKLFF. The CDR3 DNA follows: TGTGCCTGGAGTAGGACAGGGGTTAGGGAAAAACTGTTTTTT. The chain uses TRBV30 and TRBJ1-4, with TRBD1 matching 9 bases. V shed 2 bases, J shed 8 bases, and the junction held 6 bases outside the gene matches. The length of the CDR3 is 14 residues. Per the germline V gene, CDR1 is GTSNPN and CDR2 is SVGIG (reference sequence).

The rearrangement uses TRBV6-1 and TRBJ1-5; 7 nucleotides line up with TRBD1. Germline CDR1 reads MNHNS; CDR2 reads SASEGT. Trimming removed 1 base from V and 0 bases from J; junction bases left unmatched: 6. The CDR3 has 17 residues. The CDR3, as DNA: TGTGCCAGCAGTGAAGGACAGGGACCGTATAGCAATCAGCCCCAGCATTTT. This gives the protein CASSEGQGPYSNQPQHF.

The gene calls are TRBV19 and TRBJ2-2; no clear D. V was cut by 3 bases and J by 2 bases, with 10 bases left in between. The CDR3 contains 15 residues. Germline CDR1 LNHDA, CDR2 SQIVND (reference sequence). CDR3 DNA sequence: TGTGCCAGTAGTATCCTCGACTCTAACACCGGGGAGCTGTTTTTT. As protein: CASSILDSNTGELFF.

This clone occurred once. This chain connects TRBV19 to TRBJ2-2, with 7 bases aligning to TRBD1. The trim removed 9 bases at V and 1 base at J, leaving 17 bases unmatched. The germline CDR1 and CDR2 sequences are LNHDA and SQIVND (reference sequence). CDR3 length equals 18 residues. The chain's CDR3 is CARGRQGLSRENTGELFF. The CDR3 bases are TGTGCCAGAGGGAGACAGGGTTTATCACGGGAGAACACCGGGGAGCTGTTTTTT.

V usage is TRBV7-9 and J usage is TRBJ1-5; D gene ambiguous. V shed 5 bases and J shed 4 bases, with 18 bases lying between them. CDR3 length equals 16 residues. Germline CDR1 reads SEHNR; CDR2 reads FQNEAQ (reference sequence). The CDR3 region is CASSKGFGEGNQPQHF. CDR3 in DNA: TGTGCCAGCAGCAAAGGGTTTGGGGAAGGAAATCAGCCCCAGCATTTT.

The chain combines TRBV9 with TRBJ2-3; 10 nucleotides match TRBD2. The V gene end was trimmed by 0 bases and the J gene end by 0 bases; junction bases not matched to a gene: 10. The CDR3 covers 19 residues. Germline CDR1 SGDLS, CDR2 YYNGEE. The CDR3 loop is CASSVGDGTSAVSTDTQYF. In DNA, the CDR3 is TGTGCCAGCAGCGTAGGGGATGGGACTAGCGCCGTAAGCACAGATACGCAGTATTTT.

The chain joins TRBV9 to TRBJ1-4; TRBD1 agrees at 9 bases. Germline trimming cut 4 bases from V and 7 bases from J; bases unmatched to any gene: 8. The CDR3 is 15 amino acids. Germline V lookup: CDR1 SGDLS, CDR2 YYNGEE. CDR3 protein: CASSPRQGGSEKLFF. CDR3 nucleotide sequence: TGTGCCAGCAGCCCCCGACAGGGGGGCAGTGAAAAACTGTTTTTT.